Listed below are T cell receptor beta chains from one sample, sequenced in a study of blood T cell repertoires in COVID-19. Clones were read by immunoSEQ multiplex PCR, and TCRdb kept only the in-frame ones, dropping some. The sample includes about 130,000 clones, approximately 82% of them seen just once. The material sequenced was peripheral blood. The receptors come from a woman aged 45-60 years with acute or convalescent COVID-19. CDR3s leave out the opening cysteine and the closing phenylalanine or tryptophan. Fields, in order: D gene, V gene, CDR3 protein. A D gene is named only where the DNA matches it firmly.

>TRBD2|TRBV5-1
ASSLVREKQF
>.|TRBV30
AWSVQVGGNQPQH
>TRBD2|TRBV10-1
ASSDSRRLAGSSTDTQY
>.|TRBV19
ATMSGRVGPQH
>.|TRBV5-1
ASSPGRERNTIY
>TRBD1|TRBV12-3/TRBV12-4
ASSPWDRDGYT
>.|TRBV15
ATSRDREPGRGPQH
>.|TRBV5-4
ASSSGGQGSTEAF
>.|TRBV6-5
ASSYSRLGYEQY
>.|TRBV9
ASSHPGTPYNEQF
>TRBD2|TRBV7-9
ASSSTGLAGYNEQF
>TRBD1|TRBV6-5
ASSYGTGGGKTQY
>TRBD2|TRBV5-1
ASSPTSLAGVYNEQF
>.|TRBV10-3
AISESPGNQPQH
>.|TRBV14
ASSQERGGLLMDTQY
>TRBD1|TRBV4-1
ASSQDQTGSTTEAF
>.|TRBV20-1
SASFGQGGKTQY
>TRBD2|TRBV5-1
ASSFRGSGIGTGELF
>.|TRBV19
ASSMSYQETQY
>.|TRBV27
ASSLRWTGELF
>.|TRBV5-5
ASSPPGVAGNTIY
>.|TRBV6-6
ASSYLQGVDGYT
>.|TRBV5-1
ASSAFTQGVGYEQY
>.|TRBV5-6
ASSLSFRGDTQY
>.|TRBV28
ASKILAAGNQPQH
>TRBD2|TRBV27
ASSLFWASGSYEQY
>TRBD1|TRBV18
ASSPRQGHFLGYT
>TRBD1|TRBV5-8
ASRSGTGKPNTEAF
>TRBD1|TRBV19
ASSQTGGFNEKLF
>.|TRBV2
ASSKDSLGNQPQH
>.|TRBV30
AWSFIFTGELF
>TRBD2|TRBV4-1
ASSQEGLAGPKTQY
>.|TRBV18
ASSTGLGNTIY
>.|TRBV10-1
ASSDQTSYEQY
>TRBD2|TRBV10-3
AISGEGSTDTQY
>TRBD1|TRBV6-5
ASSLGQKNEQF
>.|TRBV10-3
AISEGRRESGYT
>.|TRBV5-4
ASSPGEPPLH
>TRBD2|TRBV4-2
ASSQESGSLSGEQF
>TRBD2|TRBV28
ASVPSGRVNEQF
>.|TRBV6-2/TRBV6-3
ASSYPQVAYEQY
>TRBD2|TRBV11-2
ASSPRLAGGRETQY
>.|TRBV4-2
ASFYDGEYNEQF
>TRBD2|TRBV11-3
ASSPGSGLAGYNEQF
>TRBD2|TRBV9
ASSVVGSGTDTQY
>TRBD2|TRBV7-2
ASSLLAGGADTQY
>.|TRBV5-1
ASSLDVTSSYEQY
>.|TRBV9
ASSAGAGNTIY
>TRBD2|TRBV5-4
ASSWTGTRNNEQF
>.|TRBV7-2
ASSPGAASYEQY
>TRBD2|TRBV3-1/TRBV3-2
ASSRTSGVPGEQF
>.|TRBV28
ASSFGVGKAF
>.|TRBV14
ASSQNSGAAYEQY
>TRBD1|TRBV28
AISTGDRGGYT
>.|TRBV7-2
ASSLARVGLDEQF
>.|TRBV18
ASSPFVRGGNTEAF
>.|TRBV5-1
ASSLLIGNEQY
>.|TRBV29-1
SAAPGQETQY
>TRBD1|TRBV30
AWSATGVEQF
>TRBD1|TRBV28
ASSLSSTGKPEAF